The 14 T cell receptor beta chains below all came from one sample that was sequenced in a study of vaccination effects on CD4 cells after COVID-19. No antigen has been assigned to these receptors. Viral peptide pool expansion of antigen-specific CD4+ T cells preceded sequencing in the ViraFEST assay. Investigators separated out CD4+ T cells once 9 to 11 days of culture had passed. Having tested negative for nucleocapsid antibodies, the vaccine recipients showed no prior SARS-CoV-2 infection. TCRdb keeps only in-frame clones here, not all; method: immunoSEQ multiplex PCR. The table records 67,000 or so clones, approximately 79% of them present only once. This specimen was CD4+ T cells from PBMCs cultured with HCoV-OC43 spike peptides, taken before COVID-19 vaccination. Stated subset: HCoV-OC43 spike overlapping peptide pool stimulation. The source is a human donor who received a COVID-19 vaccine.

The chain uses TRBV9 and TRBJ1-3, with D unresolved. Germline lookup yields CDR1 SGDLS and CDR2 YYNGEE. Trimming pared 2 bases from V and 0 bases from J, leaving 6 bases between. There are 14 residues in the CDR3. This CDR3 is CASSVGVSGNTIYF. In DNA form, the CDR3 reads TGTGCCAGCAGCGTCGGAGTCTCTGGAAACACCATATATTTT.

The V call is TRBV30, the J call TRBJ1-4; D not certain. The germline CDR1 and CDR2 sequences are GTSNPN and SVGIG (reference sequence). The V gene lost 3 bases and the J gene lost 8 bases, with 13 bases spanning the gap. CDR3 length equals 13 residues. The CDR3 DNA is TGTGCCTGGAGAAGAAAGACCGAGGAAAAACTGTTTTTT. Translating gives CAWRRKTEEKLFF.

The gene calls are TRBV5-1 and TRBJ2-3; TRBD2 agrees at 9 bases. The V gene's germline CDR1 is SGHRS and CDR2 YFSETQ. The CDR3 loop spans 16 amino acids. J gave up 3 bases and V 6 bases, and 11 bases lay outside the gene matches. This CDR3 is CASTRRAGGVTDTQYF. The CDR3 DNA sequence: TGCGCCAGCACCCGACGGGCGGGGGGGGTGACAGATACGCAGTATTTT.

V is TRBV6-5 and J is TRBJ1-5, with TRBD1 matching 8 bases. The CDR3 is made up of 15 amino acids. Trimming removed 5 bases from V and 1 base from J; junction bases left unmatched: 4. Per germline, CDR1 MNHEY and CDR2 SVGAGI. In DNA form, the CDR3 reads TGTGCCAGCAGTCCCGGACAGGGCAGCAATCAGCCCCAGCATTTT. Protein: CASSPGQGSNQPQHF.

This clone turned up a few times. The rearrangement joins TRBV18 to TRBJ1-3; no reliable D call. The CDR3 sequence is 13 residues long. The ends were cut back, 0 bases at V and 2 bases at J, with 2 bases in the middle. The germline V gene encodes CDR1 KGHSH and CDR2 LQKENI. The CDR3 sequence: CASSPPTGNTIYF. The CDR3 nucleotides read TGTGCCAGCTCACCACCCACTGGAAACACCATATATTTT.

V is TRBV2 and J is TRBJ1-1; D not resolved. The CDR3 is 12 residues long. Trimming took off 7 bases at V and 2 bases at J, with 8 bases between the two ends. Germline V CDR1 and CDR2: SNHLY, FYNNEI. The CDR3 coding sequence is TGTGCCAGCAAGTTTGGCAACACTGAAGCTTTCTTT. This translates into CASKFGNTEAFF.

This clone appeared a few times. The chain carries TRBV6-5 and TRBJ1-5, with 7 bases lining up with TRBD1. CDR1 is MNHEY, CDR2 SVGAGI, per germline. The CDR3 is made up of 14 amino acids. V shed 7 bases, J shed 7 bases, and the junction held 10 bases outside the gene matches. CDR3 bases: TGTGCCAGCACCCCACGAGGGGGCGGGCAGCCCCAGCATTTT. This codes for CASTPRGGGQPQHF.

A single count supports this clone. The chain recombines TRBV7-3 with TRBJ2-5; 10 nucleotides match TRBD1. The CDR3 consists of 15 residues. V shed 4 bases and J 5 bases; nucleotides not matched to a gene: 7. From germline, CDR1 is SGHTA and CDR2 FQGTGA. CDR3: CASSSGQGPRETQYF. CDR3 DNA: TGTGCCAGCAGCTCGGGACAGGGGCCTAGGGAGACCCAGTACTTC.

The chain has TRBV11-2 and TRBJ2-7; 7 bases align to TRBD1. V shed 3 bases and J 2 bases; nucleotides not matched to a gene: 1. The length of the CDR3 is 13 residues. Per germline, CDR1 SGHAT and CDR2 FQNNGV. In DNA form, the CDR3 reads TGTGCCAGCAGCTTCACAGGGGCCTACGAGCAGTACGTC. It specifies CASSFTGAYEQYV.

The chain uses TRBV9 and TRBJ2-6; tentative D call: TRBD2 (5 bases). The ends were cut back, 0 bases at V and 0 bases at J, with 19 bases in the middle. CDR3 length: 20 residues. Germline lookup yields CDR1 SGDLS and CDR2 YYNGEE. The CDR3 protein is CASSVGPASSGNSGANVLTF. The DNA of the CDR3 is TGTGCCAGCAGCGTAGGGCCGGCCTCGTCGGGAAACTCTGGGGCCAACGTCCTGACTTTC.

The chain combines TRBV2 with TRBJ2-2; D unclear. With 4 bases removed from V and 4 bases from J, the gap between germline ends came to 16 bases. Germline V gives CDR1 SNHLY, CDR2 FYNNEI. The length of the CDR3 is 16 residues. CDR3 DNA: TGTGCCAGCAGTGGATCGACAAGCCCGGGCACCGGGGAGCTGTTTTTT. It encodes CASSGSTSPGTGELFF. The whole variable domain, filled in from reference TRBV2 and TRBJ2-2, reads EPEVTQTPSHQVTQMGQEVILRCVPISNHLYFYWYRQILGQKVEFLVSFYNNEISEKSEIFDDQFSVERPDGSNFTLKIRSTKLEDSAMYFCASSGSTSPGTGELFFGEGSRLTVL.

The CDR3 spells CASIPRQEGNTIYF. CDR3 in DNA: TGTGCCAGCATCCCCAGGCAAGAAGGAAACACCATATATTTT. This chain links TRBV14 with TRBJ1-3; D remains ambiguous. V lost 7 bases to trimming and J lost 4 bases, with 14 bases between them. Germline-derived CDR1 and CDR2 are SGHDN and FVKESK. The CDR3 covers 14 residues.

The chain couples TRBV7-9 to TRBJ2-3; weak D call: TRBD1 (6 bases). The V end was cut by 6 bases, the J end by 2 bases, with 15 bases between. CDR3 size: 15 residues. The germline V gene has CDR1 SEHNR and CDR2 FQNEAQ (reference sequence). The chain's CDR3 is CASSSKQGTTDTQYF. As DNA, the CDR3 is TGTGCCAGCAGTTCAAAACAGGGAACCACAGATACGCAGTATTTT. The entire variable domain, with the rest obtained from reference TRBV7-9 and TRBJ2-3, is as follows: DTGVSQNPRHKITKRGQNVTFRCDPISEHNRLYWYRQTLGQGPEFLTYFQNEAQLEKSRLLSDRFSAERPKGSFSTLEIQRTEQGDSAMYLCASSSKQGTTDTQYFGPGTRLTVL.

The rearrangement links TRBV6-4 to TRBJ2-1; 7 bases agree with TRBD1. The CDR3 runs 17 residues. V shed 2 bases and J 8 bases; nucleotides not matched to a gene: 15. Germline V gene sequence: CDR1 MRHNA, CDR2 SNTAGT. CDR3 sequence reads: CASSDRPDRALTDEQFF. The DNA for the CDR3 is TGTGCCAGCAGTGACCGACCTGACAGGGCCCTTACAGATGAGCAGTTCTTC.